Shown below are 30 T cell receptor beta chains from a single sample sequenced in a study of CD8 T cells in ankylosing spondylitis. Study-wide findings and caveats: What seemed typical of ankylosing spondylitis blood was a TCR beta motif built from under 10 highly homologous variants.

These TCRs' antigens remain unknown. TCRdb reprocessed the 5' RACE reads with MiXCR, giving one entry per CDR3 protein. Among around 770,000 distinct CDR3 sequences listed, around 20% were seen once. The sequencing input was blood, either unsorted or a sorted T cell fraction (not recorded which). Source of these receptors: a male donor with ankylosing spondylitis.

This clonotype came up many times. The chain links TRBV12-3 or TRBV12-4 to TRBJ2-1, with D perhaps being TRBD1 or TRBD2 (6 bases each). V lost 2 bases to trimming and J lost 16 bases, with 12 bases between them. The CDR3 runs to 11 residues. This CDR3 is CASSLTGRTFF. CDR3 DNA sequence: TGTGCCAGCAGTTTAACAGGGAGGACATTCTTC.

The genes are TRBV7-2 and TRBJ1-4; no definite D call. This CDR3 is built from 14 residues. V lost 3 bases and J lost 8, with 13 bases in between. CDR1 is SGHTA and CDR2 is FQGNSA in the germline V gene. The CDR3 spells CASSFSRGSEKLFF. CDR3 nucleotides: TGTGCCAGCAGCTTTTCTAGAGGTAGCGAAAAACTGTTTTTT.

This clonotype has more than one count but fewer than ten. This chain uses TRBV29-1 with TRBJ2-3; D is possibly TRBD1 (6 bases). Trimming removed 0 bases at V and 0 bases at J, with 16 bases between. The CDR3 contains 17 residues. Germline CDR1 SQVTM, CDR2 ANQGSEA. The CDR3 protein is CSVEEGQTLYSTDTQYF. DNA of the CDR3: TGCAGCGTTGAAGAAGGACAGACTCTCTATAGCACAGATACGCAGTATTTT.

This clonotype has only a few counts. This chain links TRBV3-1 with TRBJ2-5, with 8 nucleotides matching TRBD1. CDR1 is LGHDT, CDR2 YNNKEL, per germline (reference sequence). This CDR3 spans 16 amino acids. Trimming at V came to 0 bases and at J to 6 bases, leaving 9 bases not matched to a gene. CDR3 region: CASSQDRTGIEKTQYF. The CDR3 DNA sequence: TGTGCCAGCAGCCAAGATAGGACAGGGATCGAGAAGACCCAGTACTTC.

The genes are TRBV20-1 and TRBJ2-2; D is uncertain. The CDR3 runs to 13 residues. The V gene's germline CDR1 is DFQATT and CDR2 SNEGSKA (reference sequence). V was shortened by 3 bases and J by 0 bases, with 5 bases between the two germline ends. This chain's CDR3 is CSASEPNTGELFF. DNA of the CDR3: TGCAGTGCTAGTGAGCCGAACACCGGGGAGCTGTTTTTT.

This clonotype was counted between two and nine times. The chain carries TRBV3-1 and TRBJ1-3, with D maybe TRBD1 (5 bases). This CDR3 has 16 amino acids. Trimming took off 6 bases at V and 0 bases at J, with 15 bases between the two ends. The germline gives CDR1 LGHDT, CDR2 YNNKEL (reference sequence). The chain's CDR3 is CASRLSGGSSGNTIYF. CDR3 sequence (DNA): TGTGCCAGCAGACTCAGCGGGGGGAGCTCTGGAAACACCATATATTTT.

This clonotype has only a few counts. The chain carries TRBV7-9 and TRBJ2-5; D tentatively fits TRBD1 or TRBD2 (6 bases each). The CDR3 consists of 15 residues. Germline CDR1 is SEHNR and CDR2 is FQNEAQ (reference sequence). V dropped 6 bases and J dropped 5 bases, with 19 bases sitting between them. Here the CDR3 DNA reads TGTGCCAGCAGTCGAATACAGGGAGGAGGCGAGACCCAGTACTTC. Translation gives CASSRIQGGGETQYF.

The rearrangement links TRBV11-2 to TRBJ2-1, with D unclear. Germline V gene lookup returns CDR1 SGHAT and CDR2 FQNNGV. V dropped 4 bases and J dropped 5 bases, with 9 bases sitting between them. The CDR3 length is 13 residues. The DNA of the CDR3 is TGTGCCAGCAGCTCTTGGGCCAACAATGAGCAGTTCTTC. This sequence encodes CASSSWANNEQFF. Supplemented by reference TRBV11-2 and TRBJ2-1, the full variable domain reads EAGVAQSPRYKIIEKRQSVAFWCNPISGHATLYWYQQILGQGPKLLIQFQNNGVVDDSQLPKDRFSAERLKGVDSTLKIQPAKLEDSAVYLCASSSWANNEQFFGPGTRLTVL.

The chain uses TRBV6-2 or TRBV6-3 and TRBJ2-3; TRBD1 agrees at 7 bases. The ends lost 6 bases at V and 1 base at J; junction bases unmatched: 10. The CDR3 runs to 16 residues. In germline, CDR1 is MNHEY, CDR2 SVGEGT. The CDR3 nucleotides read TGTGCCAGCAGAAAGACAGGGCGGAGTGGCACAGATACGCAGTATTTT. Its translation is CASRKTGRSGTDTQYF.

V is TRBV29-1 and J is TRBJ2-1; 8 nucleotides line up with TRBD1. J was trimmed by 7 bases and V by 4 bases; bases with no gene match: 6. Germline CDR1 reads SQVTM; CDR2 reads ANQGSEA. CDR3 size: 13 residues. CDR3 loop: CSVVSGGRNEQFF. The DNA for the CDR3 is TGCAGCGTTGTGTCAGGGGGCAGGAATGAGCAGTTCTTC.

DNA of the CDR3: TGTGCCAGCAGCCCTTTATACGGGGTTGGTGAGCAGTACTTC. Translation gives CASSPLYGVGEQYF. The chain couples TRBV3-1 to TRBJ2-7; D might be TRBD2 (5 bases). CDR3 length: 14 amino acids. Looked up from germline, CDR1 is LGHDT and CDR2 is YNNKEL (reference sequence). V lost 4 bases to trimming and J lost 7 bases, with 17 bases between them.

This clonotype appeared a few times. The chain joins TRBV20-1 to TRBJ2-3; the match to TRBD2 covers 9 bases. The germline gives CDR1 DFQATT, CDR2 SNEGSKA (reference sequence). The CDR3 consists of 17 residues. Unmatched junction bases numbered 9, after V lost 0 bases and J lost 2 bases. The CDR3 sequence is CSARDRRRGGYTDTQYF. CDR3 in DNA: TGCAGTGCTAGAGATCGGAGGCGGGGGGGATACACAGATACGCAGTATTTT.

The chain recombines TRBV4-2 with TRBJ2-7, with 9 bases identical to TRBD1. The CDR3 spans 16 residues. The V gene's germline CDR1 is LGHNA and CDR2 YNFKEQ. V dropped 1 base and J dropped 2; count of bases not matched to a gene: 6. The CDR3 loop is CASSQGLDRGPYEQYF. The CDR3 nucleotides are TGTGCCAGCAGCCAAGGTCTGGACAGGGGCCCCTACGAGCAGTACTTC.

The chain recombines TRBV6-1 with TRBJ1-1; tentatively, D is TRBD1 (6 bases). The CDR3 has 10 amino acids. Looked up from germline, CDR1 is MNHNS and CDR2 is SASEGT. V shed 7 bases and J shed 10 bases, with 10 bases lying between them. The CDR3, as DNA: TGTGCCAGCATTCGGACAGTAGCTTTCTTT. Amino acid sequence: CASIRTVAFF.

The CDR3 loop reads CASSFHSLSTGELFF. Here the CDR3 DNA reads TGTGCCAGCAGCTTCCATTCCCTCTCCACGGGGGAGCTGTTTTTT. The V gene is TRBV7-9, the J gene TRBJ2-2; D gene uncertain. This CDR3 is 15 amino acids long. V shed 3 bases and J shed 8 bases, with 16 bases lying between them. Germline V gives CDR1 SEHNR, CDR2 FQNEAQ (reference sequence).

A few counts support this clonotype. The chain couples TRBV30 to TRBJ1-2; D remains ambiguous. The V and J ends lost 4 bases and 5 bases respectively, with 17 bases between them. The CDR3 totals 14 residues. Germline CDR1 and CDR2: GTSNPN and SVGIG (reference sequence). The CDR3 DNA reads TGTGCCTGGACCCCGGGAGGGTTTCAGTATGGCTACACCTTC. It codes for CAWTPGGFQYGYTF.

This clonotype has a count of ten or more. The V and J genes are TRBV3-1 and TRBJ2-1; tentatively, D is TRBD1 (5 bases). Per the germline V gene, CDR1 is LGHDT and CDR2 is YNNKEL (reference sequence). Trimming stripped 5 bases from V and 8 bases from J, with 16 bases between. This CDR3 has 14 residues. The DNA for the CDR3 is TGTGCCAGCAGCTCGCAGGGTGGTCGGGATGAGCAGTTCTTC. Translation gives CASSSQGGRDEQFF.

The CDR3 spells CASKEVGGYTGELFF. The CDR3 region has the DNA TGTGCCAGCAAAGAGGTCGGGGGATACACCGGGGAGCTGTTTTTT. The V gene is TRBV7-3, the J gene TRBJ2-2; TRBD2 is a possible D gene (6 bases). The CDR3 sequence is 15 residues long. Germline-derived CDR1 and CDR2 are SGHTA and FQGTGA. The ends were cut back, 7 bases at V and 3 bases at J, with 15 bases in the middle.

This chain links TRBV7-2 with TRBJ2-1; D is possibly TRBD1 (5 bases). The germline V gene has CDR1 SGHTA and CDR2 FQGNSA. This CDR3 has 13 amino acids. V shed 5 bases and J shed 3 bases, with 8 bases lying between them. CDR3 loop: CASSQGHYNEQFF. The CDR3 DNA reads TGTGCCAGCAGCCAAGGACACTACAATGAGCAGTTCTTC.

This clonotype was detected only a few times. Here the CDR3 DNA reads TGTGCCAGCAGCTTAAGCGTGGCACAGAACACTGAAGCTTTCTTT. It encodes CASSLSVAQNTEAFF. The chain has TRBV7-9 and TRBJ1-1; D not resolved. This CDR3 region has 15 residues. CDR1 SEHNR and CDR2 FQNEAQ come from the germline V gene (reference sequence). V lost 2 bases and J 1 base, leaving 11 bases between the germline ends.

J is TRBJ2-7 and V is TRBV20-1; 8 bases fit TRBD1. The CDR3 extends over 14 amino acids. Unmatched junction bases numbered 10, after V lost 6 bases and J lost 3 bases. The germline V gene has CDR1 DFQATT and CDR2 SNEGSKA (reference sequence). The CDR3 region has the DNA TGCAGTGCCCACCGGGCAGGGGGCGACTACGAGCAGTACTTC. It yields the protein CSAHRAGGDYEQYF.

This clonotype was counted only a few times. The J gene is TRBJ2-4, the V gene TRBV5-1; TRBD2 matches at 7 bases. V shed 3 bases, J shed 6 bases, and the junction held 6 bases outside the gene matches. There are 14 residues in the CDR3. Germline V gives CDR1 SGHRS, CDR2 YFSETQ. Here the CDR3 DNA reads TGCGCCAGCAGCTGGGCCGGGAGGACAAACATTCAGTACTTC. It yields the protein CASSWAGRTNIQYF.

The chain couples TRBV13 to TRBJ2-1, with 7 bases identical to TRBD2. Germline CDR1 reads PRHDT; CDR2 reads FYEKMQ (reference sequence). The CDR3 consists of 20 residues. J gave up 8 bases and V 4 bases, and 26 bases lay outside the gene matches. The CDR3 DNA sequence: TGTGCCAGCAGCTCCCCGACCGGGCGGGGGAAGCGGAGTGTTCTCTATGAGCAGTTCTTC. Encoded protein: CASSSPTGRGKRSVLYEQFF.

The J gene is TRBJ1-2, the V gene TRBV29-1, with TRBD1 identical over 9 bases. CDR1 is SQVTM, CDR2 ANQGSEA, per germline. V lost 8 bases, J lost 7 bases, and 14 bases stayed unmatched. The CDR3 consists of 14 residues. CDR3 sequence: CSTRTGDDFGGYTF. The CDR3 DNA follows: TGCAGCACACGGACAGGGGATGATTTCGGTGGCTACACCTTC.

This clonotype has a handful of counts. The chain uses TRBV29-1 and TRBJ1-4; perhaps TRBD1 as D (5 bases). Germline lookup yields CDR1 SQVTM and CDR2 ANQGSEA. This CDR3 comprises 12 residues. The ends were cut back, 4 bases at V and 4 bases at J, with 7 bases in the middle. The CDR3 DNA follows: TGCAGCGTTGGACAGCATAATGAAAAACTGTTTTTT. Amino acids: CSVGQHNEKLFF.

CDR3 in amino acids: CSARDAGKQGDTQYF. In DNA form, the CDR3 reads TGCAGTGCTAGAGATGCGGGAAAGCAAGGGGATACGCAGTATTTT. This sequence joins TRBV20-1 and TRBJ2-3, with D possibly being TRBD2 (6 bases). Trimming shortened V by 0 bases and J by 6 bases, and 16 bases separated the two germline ends. The CDR3 sequence is 15 residues long. CDR1 is DFQATT, CDR2 SNEGSKA, per germline (reference sequence).

In this sample, this clonotype turned up a few times. This sequence joins TRBV15 and TRBJ1-2, with D maybe TRBD1 (5 bases). V lost 0 bases and J lost 8, with 13 bases in between. The CDR3 has 14 amino acids. Per germline, CDR1 LNHNV and CDR2 YYDKDF (reference sequence). The CDR3 nucleotides read TGTGCCACCAGCAGAGAACAGGTAGTGAGAGGCTACACCTTC. It yields the protein CATSREQVVRGYTF.

About this clonotype itself: A junction boundary mismatches the germline segment, possibly from a read error. V and J are TRBV4-1 and TRBJ1-2, with 9 bases lining up with TRBD1. The CDR3 runs to 18 residues. Germline V CDR1 and CDR2: MGHRA, YSYEKL. CDR3 sequence (DNA): TGCGCCAGCAGCCAAGCCTCCGGGACAGGGAGTAGGAACTATGGCTACTCCTTC. Translating gives CASSQASGTGSRNYGYSF.

The genes are TRBV20-1 and TRBJ2-5, with 11 bases matching TRBD2. The CDR3 loop spans 14 amino acids. Trimming cost V 4 bases and J 4 bases; bases outside gene matches: 5. Looked up from germline, CDR1 is DFQATT and CDR2 is SNEGSKA (reference sequence). The chain's CDR3 is CSAIILAGGETQYF. The DNA of the CDR3 is TGCAGTGCTATCATTCTAGCGGGAGGAGAGACCCAGTACTTC.

V gene TRBV12-3 or TRBV12-4 combines with J gene TRBJ1-5; possible D gene TRBD1, 5 bases. CDR3 size: 16 residues. V was cut by 6 bases and J by 1 base, with 16 bases left in between. The CDR3 loop is CASSPGDQRSNQPQHF. CDR3 DNA: TGTGCCAGCAGCCCCGGGGACCAGAGGAGCAATCAGCCCCAGCATTTT.